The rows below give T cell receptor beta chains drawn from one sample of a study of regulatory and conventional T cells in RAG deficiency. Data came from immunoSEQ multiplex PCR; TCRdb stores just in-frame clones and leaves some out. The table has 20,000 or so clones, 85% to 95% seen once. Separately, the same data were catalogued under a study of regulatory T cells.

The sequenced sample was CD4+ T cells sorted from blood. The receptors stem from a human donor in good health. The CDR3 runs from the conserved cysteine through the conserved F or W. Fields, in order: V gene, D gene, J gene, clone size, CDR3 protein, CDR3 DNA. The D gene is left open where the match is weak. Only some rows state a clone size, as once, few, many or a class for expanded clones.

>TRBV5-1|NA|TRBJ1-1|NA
CASSLADRYTEAFF
TGCGCCAGCAGCTTGGCCGACCGGTACACTGAAGCTTTCTTT
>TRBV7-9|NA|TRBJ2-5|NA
CASSFYGGRYQETQYF
TGTGCCAGCAGCTTTTATGGCGGGCGGTACCAAGAGACCCAGTACTTC
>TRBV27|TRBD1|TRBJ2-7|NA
CASATLIGGRTNF
TGTGCCAGCGCAACGTTAATAGGGGGCCGGACAAACTTC
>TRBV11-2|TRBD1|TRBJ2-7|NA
CASSFDRDRDYEQYF
TGTGCCAGCAGCTTCGACCGGGACAGGGACTACGAGCAGTACTTC
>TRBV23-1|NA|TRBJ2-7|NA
CASSQSSEGQYF
TGCGCCAGCAGTCAATCATCAGAGGGGCAGTACTTC
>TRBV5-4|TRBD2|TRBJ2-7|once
CASSTGATSGRLEQYF
TGTGCCAGCAGCACTGGCGCGACTAGCGGGAGACTCGAGCAGTACTTC
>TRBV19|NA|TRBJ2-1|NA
CASSTPGTQYNEQFF
TGTGCCAGTAGTACCCCCGGGACTCAATACAATGAGCAGTTCTTC
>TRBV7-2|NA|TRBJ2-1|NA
CASSSYRKNNEQFF
TGTGCCAGCAGCTCCTACAGGAAGAACAATGAGCAGTTCTTC
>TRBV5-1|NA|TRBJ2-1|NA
CASSLRGAYNEQFF
TGCGCCAGCAGCTTAAGGGGTGCCTACAATGAGCAGTTCTTC
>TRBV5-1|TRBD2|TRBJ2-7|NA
CASSGGSGSYEQYF
TGCGCCAGCAGCGGAGGTAGCGGGAGCTACGAGCAGTACTTC
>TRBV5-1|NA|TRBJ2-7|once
CASSLGTSTEQYF
TGCGCCAGCAGCTTGGGGACCTCGACCGAGCAGTACTTC
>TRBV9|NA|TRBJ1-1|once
CASSRGAGATEAFF
TGTGCCAGCAGCCGAGGGGCAGGGGCCACTGAAGCTTTCTTT
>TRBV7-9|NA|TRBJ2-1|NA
CASSLARFLGNEQFF
TGTGCCAGCAGCTTAGCGCGTTTTCTTGGTAATGAGCAGTTCTTC
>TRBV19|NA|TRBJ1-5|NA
CASSTPMGTQGMGNQPQHF
TGTGCCAGTAGTACACCGATGGGGACACAGGGTATGGGCAATCAGCCCCAGCATTTT
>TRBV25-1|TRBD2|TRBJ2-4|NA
CASSEPPQRGRRENIQYF
TGTGCCAGCAGTGAACCCCCCCAGCGCGGGAGGAGAGAAAACATTCAGTACTTC
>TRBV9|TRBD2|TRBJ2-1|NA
CASSVVSGGAGNEQFF
TGTGCCAGCAGCGTAGTCAGCGGGGGGGCAGGGAATGAGCAGTTCTTC
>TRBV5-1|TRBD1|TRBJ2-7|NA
CASAGQVPDEQYF
TGCGCCAGCGCTGGACAGGTCCCCGACGAGCAGTACTTC
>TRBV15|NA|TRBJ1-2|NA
CATSRAGTTGGYTF
TGTGCCACCAGCAGAGCGGGAACCACCGGGGGCTACACCTTC
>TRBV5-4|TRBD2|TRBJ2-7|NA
CASSPRTSGGAGEQYF
TGTGCCAGCAGCCCGCGCACTAGCGGGGGGGCCGGGGAGCAGTACTTC
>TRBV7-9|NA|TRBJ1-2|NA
CASSLDIFYGYTF
TGTGCCAGCAGCTTGGACATTTTTTATGGCTACACCTTC
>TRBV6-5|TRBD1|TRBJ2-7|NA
CASGRDREYEQYF
TGTGCCAGCGGACGGGACAGGGAGTACGAGCAGTACTTC
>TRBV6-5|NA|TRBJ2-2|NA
CASTNTVANTGELFF
TGTGCCAGCACCAACACGGTCGCGAACACCGGGGAGCTGTTTTTT
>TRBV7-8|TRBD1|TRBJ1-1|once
CASSSTRTGVTEAFF
TGTGCCAGCAGCTCAACAAGGACAGGGGTCACTGAAGCTTTCTTT
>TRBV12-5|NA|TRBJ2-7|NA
CASGLGLQQYF
TGTGCTAGTGGTTTGGGACTACAGCAGTACTTC